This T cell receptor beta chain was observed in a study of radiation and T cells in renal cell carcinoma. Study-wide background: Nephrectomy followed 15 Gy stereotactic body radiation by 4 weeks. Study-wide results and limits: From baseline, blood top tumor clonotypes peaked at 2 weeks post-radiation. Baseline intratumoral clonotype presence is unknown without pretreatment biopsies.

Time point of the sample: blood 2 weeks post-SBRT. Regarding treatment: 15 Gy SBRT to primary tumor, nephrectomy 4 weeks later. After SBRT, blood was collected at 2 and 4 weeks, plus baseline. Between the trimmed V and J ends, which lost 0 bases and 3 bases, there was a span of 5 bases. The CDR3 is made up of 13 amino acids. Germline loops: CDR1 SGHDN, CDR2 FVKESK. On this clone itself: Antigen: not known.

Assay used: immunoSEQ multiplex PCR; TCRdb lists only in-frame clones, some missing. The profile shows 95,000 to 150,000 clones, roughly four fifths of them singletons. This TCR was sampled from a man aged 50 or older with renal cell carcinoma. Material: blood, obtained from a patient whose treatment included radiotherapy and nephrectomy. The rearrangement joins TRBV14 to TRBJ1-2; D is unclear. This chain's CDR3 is CASSQDFYYGYTF. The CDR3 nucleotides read TGTGCCAGCAGCCAAGATTTTTACTATGGCTACACCTTC.